This TCR beta chain stems from a study of CD8+ T cells in alopecia areata. TCR sequencing used cDNA made by reverse transcription of extracted RNA. The assay was immunoSEQ multiplex PCR, and TCRdb's table has in-frame clones only and misses some. The top ten hold roughly 25% of the sample, which has more than 130,000 clones, approximately 80% seen once. Worth noting for this clone: As yet, its antigen is unknown.

Treatment specified: oral pan-JAK inhibitor, 5-10 mg twice daily. Findings and limits, study-wide: Mice gave a clearer picture of TCR sharing than patients did, possibly for HLA-related reasons.

Germline V gene sequence: CDR1 SNHLY, CDR2 FYNNEI. The CDR3 is 13 amino acids. V was cut by 4 bases and J by 2 bases, with 9 bases left in between. The chain combines TRBV2 with TRBJ2-7; D is perhaps TRBD1 (5 bases). Sequenced material: CD8+ T cells sorted from blood, taken at week 4, from a patient treated with tofacitinib. The clonotype comes from a human donor with alopecia areata. In DNA, the CDR3 is TGTGCCAGCAGTGTGGCAGGGCCCTACGAGCAGTACTTC. Protein product: CASSVAGPYEQYF.